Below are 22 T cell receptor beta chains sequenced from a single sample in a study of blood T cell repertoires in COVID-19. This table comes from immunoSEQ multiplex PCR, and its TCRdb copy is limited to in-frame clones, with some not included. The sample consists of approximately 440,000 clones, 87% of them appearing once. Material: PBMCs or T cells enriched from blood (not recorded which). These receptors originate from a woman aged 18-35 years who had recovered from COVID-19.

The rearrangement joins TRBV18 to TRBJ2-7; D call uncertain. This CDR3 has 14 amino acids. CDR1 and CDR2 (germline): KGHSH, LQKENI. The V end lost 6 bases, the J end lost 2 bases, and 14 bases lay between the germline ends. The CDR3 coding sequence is TGTGCCAGCTCCCCTCGAGCGAACACCTACGAGCAGTACTTC. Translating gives CASSPRANTYEQYF.

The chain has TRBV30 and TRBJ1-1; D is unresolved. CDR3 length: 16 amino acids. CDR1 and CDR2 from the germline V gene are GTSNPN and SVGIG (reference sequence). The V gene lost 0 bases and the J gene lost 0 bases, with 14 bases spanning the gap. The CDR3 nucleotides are TGTGCCTGGAGTGTACTAGGATCTGGTATGAACACTGAAGCTTTCTTT. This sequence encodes CAWSVLGSGMNTEAFF.

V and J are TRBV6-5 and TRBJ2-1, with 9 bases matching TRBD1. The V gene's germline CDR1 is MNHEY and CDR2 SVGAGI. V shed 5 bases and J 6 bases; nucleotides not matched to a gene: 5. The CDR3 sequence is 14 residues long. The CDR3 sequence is CASSPSTGGNEQFF. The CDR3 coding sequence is TGTGCCAGCAGTCCGTCGACAGGGGGCAATGAGCAGTTCTTC.

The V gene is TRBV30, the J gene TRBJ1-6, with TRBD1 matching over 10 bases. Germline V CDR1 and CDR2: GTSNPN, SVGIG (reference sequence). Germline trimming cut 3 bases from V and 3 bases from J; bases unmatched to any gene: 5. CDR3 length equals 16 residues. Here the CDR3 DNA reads TGTGCCTGGAGCGGACAGGGGGACCTCTATAATTCACCCCTCCACTTT. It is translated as CAWSGQGDLYNSPLHF.

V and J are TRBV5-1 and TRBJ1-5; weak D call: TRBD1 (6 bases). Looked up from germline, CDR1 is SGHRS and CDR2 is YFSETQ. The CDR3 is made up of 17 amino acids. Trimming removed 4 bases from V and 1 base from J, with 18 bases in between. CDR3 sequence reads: CASSPVPLQGSNQPQHF. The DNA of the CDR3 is TGCGCCAGCAGCCCCGTTCCGTTACAGGGAAGCAATCAGCCCCAGCATTTT.

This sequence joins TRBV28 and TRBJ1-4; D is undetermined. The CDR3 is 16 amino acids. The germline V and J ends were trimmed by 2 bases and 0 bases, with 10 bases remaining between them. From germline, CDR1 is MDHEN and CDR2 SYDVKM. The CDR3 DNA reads TGTGCCAGCAGTTTAACCCTATCTGCAACTAATGAAAAACTGTTTTTT. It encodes CASSLTLSATNEKLFF.

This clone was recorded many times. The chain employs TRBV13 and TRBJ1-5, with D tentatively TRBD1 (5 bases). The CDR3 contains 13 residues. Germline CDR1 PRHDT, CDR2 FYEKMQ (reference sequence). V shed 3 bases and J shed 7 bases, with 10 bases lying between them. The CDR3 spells CASSFGWGQPQHF. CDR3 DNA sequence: TGTGCCAGCAGCTTCGGTTGGGGCCAGCCCCAGCATTTT.

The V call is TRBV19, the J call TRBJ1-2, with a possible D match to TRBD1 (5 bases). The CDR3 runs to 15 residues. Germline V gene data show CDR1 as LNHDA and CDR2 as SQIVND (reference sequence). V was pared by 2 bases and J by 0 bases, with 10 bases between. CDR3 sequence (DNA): TGTGCCAGTAGTATACAGGGCCCAGCTAACTATGGCTACACCTTC. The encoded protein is CASSIQGPANYGYTF. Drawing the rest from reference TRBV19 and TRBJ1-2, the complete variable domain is DGGITQSPKYLFRKEGQNVTLSCEQNLNHDAMYWYRQDPGQGLRLIYYSQIVNDFQKGDIAEGYSVSREKKESFPLTVTSAQKNPTAFYLCASSIQGPANYGYTFGSGTRLTVV.

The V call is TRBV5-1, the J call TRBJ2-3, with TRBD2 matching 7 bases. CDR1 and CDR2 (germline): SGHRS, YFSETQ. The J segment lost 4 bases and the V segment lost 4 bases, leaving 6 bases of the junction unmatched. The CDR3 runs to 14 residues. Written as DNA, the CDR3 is TGCGCCAGCAGCGTTTTAGCGGGCCCAGATACGCAGTATTTT. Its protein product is CASSVLAGPDTQYF.

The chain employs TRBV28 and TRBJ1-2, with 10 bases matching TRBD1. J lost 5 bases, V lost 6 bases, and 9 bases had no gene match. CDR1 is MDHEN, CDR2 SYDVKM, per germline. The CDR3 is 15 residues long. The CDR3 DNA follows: TGTGCCAGCAGGAACCCGGGACAGGGGACATATGGCTACACCTTC. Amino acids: CASRNPGQGTYGYTF.

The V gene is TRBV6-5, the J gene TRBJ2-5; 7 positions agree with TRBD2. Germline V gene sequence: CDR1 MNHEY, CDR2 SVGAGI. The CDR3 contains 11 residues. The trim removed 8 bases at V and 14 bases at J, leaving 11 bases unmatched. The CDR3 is CASQAGPRKYF. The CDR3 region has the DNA TGTGCCAGCCAAGCGGGGCCCAGGAAATACTTC.

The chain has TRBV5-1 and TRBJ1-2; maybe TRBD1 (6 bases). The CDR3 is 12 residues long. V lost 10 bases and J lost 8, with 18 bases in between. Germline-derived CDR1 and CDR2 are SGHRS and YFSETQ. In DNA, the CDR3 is TGCGCCCGCGCGGCGGGGGGGCAAGGCTACACCTTC. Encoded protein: CARAAGGQGYTF.

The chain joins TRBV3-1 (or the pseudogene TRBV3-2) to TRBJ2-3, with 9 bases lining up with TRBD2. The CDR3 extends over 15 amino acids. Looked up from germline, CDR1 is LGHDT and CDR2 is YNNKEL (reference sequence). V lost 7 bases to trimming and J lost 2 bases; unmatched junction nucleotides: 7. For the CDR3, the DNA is TGTGCCAGCAAACAGGAGCGGGGGGTCACAGATACGCAGTATTTT. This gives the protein CASKQERGVTDTQYF.

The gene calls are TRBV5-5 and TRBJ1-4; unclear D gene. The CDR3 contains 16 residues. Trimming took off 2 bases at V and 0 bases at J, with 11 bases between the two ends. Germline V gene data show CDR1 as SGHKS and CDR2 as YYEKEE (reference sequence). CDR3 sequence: CASSFGGAATNEKLFF. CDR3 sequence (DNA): TGTGCCAGCAGCTTCGGAGGAGCTGCAACTAATGAAAAACTGTTTTTT.

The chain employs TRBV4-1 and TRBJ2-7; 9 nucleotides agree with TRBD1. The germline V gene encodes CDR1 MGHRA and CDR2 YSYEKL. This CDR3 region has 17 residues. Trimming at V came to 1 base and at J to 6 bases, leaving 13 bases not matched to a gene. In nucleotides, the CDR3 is TGCGCCAGCAGCCAAGGATTAGGACAGGGGAAGGTAGGCGAGCAGTACTTC. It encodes CASSQGLGQGKVGEQYF.

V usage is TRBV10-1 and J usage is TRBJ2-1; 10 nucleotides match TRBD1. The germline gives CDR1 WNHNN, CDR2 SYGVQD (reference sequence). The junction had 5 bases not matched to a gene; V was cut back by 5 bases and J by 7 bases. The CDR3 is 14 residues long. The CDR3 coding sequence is TGCGCCAGCAGTCCCGGGACAGGGGTGAATGAGCAGTTCTTC. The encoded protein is CASSPGTGVNEQFF.

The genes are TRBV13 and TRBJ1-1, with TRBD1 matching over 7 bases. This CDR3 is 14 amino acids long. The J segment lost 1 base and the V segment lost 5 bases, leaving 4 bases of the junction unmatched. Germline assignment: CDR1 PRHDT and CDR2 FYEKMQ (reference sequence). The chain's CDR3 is CASSVRGANTEAFF. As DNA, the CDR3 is TGTGCCAGCAGCGTCAGGGGGGCGAACACTGAAGCTTTCTTT.

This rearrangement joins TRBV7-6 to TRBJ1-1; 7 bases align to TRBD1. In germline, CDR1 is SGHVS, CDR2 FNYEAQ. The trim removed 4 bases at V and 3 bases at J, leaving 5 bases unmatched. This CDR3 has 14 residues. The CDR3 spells CASSSRGLDTEAFF. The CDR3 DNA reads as TGTGCCAGCAGCTCAAGGGGGCTGGACACTGAAGCTTTCTTT.

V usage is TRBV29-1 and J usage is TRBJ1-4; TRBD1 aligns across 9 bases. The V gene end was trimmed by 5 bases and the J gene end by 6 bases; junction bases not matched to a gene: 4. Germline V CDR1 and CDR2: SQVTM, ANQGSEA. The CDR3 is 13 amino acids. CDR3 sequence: CSVRTGEDEKLFF. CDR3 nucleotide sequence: TGCAGCGTTCGGACAGGGGAGGATGAAAAACTGTTTTTT.

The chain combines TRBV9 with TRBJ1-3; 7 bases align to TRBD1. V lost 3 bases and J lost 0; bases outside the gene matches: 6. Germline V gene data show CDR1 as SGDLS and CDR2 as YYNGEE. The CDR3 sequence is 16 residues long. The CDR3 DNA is TGTGCCAGCAGCGAAGGGGGCCCGAGCTCTGGAAACACCATATATTTT. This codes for CASSEGGPSSGNTIYF.

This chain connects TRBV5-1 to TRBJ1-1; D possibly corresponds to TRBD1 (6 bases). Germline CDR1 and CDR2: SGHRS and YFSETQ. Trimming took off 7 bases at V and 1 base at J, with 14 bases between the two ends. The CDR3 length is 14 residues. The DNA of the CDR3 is TGCGCCAGCGGGGAGGGACAAGCGAACACTGAAGCTTTCTTT. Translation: CASGEGQANTEAFF.

The CDR3 here is CASPTGATQPQHF. Here the CDR3 DNA reads TGCGCCAGCCCTACAGGGGCCACGCAGCCCCAGCATTTT. The chain carries TRBV5-1 and TRBJ1-5, with TRBD1 matching over 7 bases. Germline CDR1 SGHRS, CDR2 YFSETQ. The trim removed 7 bases at V and 7 bases at J, leaving 8 bases unmatched. The CDR3 totals 13 residues.